This TCR beta chain was identified during a study of beta chain features in type 1 diabetes. The whole isolated RNA underwent reverse transcription, so sequencing captured expressed TCRB transcripts. TCRdb's copy holds only in-frame clones and misses some; the assay was immunoSEQ multiplex PCR. The table includes about 260,000 clones, about 71% detected once. Trimming shortened V by 2 bases and J by 1 base, and 13 bases separated the two germline ends. The CDR3 runs to 16 residues. Germline loops: CDR1 MGHDK, CDR2 SYGVNS. This clone has just one count. The TCR sequence derives from a man aged 25-40 years in good health. The chain uses TRBV25-1 and TRBJ2-3; D tentatively reads TRBD1 or TRBD2 (6 bases each). The sample was naive CD4+ T cells from blood. The CDR3 protein is CASSETGAGGTDTQYF. The CDR3 nucleotides are TGTGCCAGCAGTGAAACGGGGGCGGGCGGCACAGATACGCAGTATTTT.